This TCR beta chain was recovered during a study of PD-L1 blockade in urothelial cancer. Study overall: Of 28 to 35 patients, around 26 were males with bladder-origin urothelial cancer. Specimens of blood held a median count of about 140,000 T cells.

Some clones are missing from TCRdb's copy, which holds only in-frame ones; the method was immunoSEQ multiplex PCR. The sample carries 75,000 to 95,000 clones, over 80% recorded once. This clone was seen only a few times. Noted time point: pretreatment peripheral blood. The specimen was PBMCs, collected around atezolizumab (anti-PD-L1) treatment. The sequence was collected from a man aged 40-50 years with urothelial cancer.

The DNA for the CDR3 is TGTGCCAGCAGCTCACGGGACAGATCGAACACTGAAGCTTTCTTT. This encodes CASSSRDRSNTEAFF. The gene calls are TRBV7-3 and TRBJ1-1; 7 nucleotides match TRBD1. Trimming removed 4 bases from V and 1 base from J; junction bases left unmatched: 6. This CDR3 comprises 15 residues. The germline V gene has CDR1 SGHTA and CDR2 FQGTGA.